Following are 30 T cell receptor beta chains from one sample sequenced in a study of cytomegalovirus exposure and HLA in healthy donors. It was with 60 Vbeta and 13 Jbeta primers that the PCR ran. Generated by immunoSEQ multiplex PCR, the TCRdb table keeps only in-frame clones and is missing some. This table holds around 110,000 clones. Sequencing was performed on PBMCs. Receptors were obtained from a middle-aged man in good health and CMV-seropositive.

J is TRBJ1-4 and V is TRBV29-1; D gene uncertain. The CDR3 spans 12 residues. V lost 0 bases to trimming and J lost 5 bases, with 4 bases between them. Germline CDR1 is SQVTM and CDR2 is ANQGSEA. CDR3 DNA: TGCAGCGTTGAAGATCGGAATGAAAAACTGTTTTTT. It encodes CSVEDRNEKLFF.

V usage is TRBV29-1 and J usage is TRBJ2-3; a weak D match, TRBD1 (6 bases). The CDR3 covers 12 residues. Trimming took 6 bases from V and 0 from J, leaving 7 bases between them. Germline lookup yields CDR1 SQVTM and CDR2 ANQGSEA. CDR3: CSVGHSTDTQYF. Written as DNA, the CDR3 is TGCAGCGTGGGACACAGCACAGATACGCAGTATTTT.

V is TRBV30 and J is TRBJ2-1; 9 nucleotides line up with TRBD2. V lost 4 bases and J lost 1; bases outside the gene matches: 8. Germline CDR1 reads GTSNPN; CDR2 reads SVGIG (reference sequence). This CDR3 has 16 residues. The CDR3 spells CAWNSGRLWSYNEQFF. The CDR3 nucleotides read TGTGCCTGGAACAGCGGGAGGCTGTGGTCCTACAATGAGCAGTTCTTC.

The genes are TRBV27 and TRBJ2-7, with TRBD1 identical over 7 bases. The CDR3 sequence is 15 residues long. Per the germline V gene, CDR1 is MNHEY and CDR2 is SMNVEV (reference sequence). V gave up 5 bases and J gave up 0 bases; unmatched junction bases: 7. The CDR3 loop is CASSRGQGISYEQYF. CDR3 coding DNA: TGTGCCAGCAGTAGGGGGCAGGGTATCTCCTACGAGCAGTACTTC.

The chain couples TRBV2 to TRBJ2-2; D is perhaps TRBD2 (5 bases). Between the trimmed V and J ends, which lost 10 bases and 5 bases, there was a span of 14 bases. Germline V lookup: CDR1 SNHLY, CDR2 FYNNEI. There are 13 residues in the CDR3. CDR3 in DNA: TGTGCCACCTCCGAGGGTAGGACCGGGGAGCTGTTTTTT. It yields the protein CATSEGRTGELFF. Full variable domain (missing parts from reference TRBV2 and TRBJ2-2): EPEVTQTPSHQVTQMGQEVILRCVPISNHLYFYWYRQILGQKVEFLVSFYNNEISEKSEIFDDQFSVERPDGSNFTLKIRSTKLEDSAMYFCATSEGRTGELFFGEGSRLTVL.

The chain recombines TRBV5-4 with TRBJ2-1; no firm D call. Trimming took off 4 bases at V and 4 bases at J, with 15 bases between the two ends. The CDR3 totals 15 residues. Germline loops: CDR1 SGHNT, CDR2 YYREEE (reference sequence). The CDR3 DNA reads as TGTGCCAGCAGCCCCGATGGAGTCAATTACAATGAGCAGTTCTTC. It specifies CASSPDGVNYNEQFF.

V gene TRBV7-6 combines with J gene TRBJ2-3, with 9 bases aligning to TRBD1. Losses at the gene ends were 5 bases for V and 2 bases for J; bases not matched to a gene: 11. The CDR3 length is 17 residues. The V gene's germline CDR1 is SGHVS and CDR2 FNYEAQ. CDR3 loop: CASSLKTGTGNTDTQYF. CDR3 nucleotides: TGTGCCAGCAGCCTGAAGACCGGGACAGGGAACACAGATACGCAGTATTTT. Full variable domain (rest looked up from reference TRBV7-6 and TRBJ2-3): GAGVSQSPRYKVTKRGQDVALRCDPISGHVSLYWYRQALGQGPEFLTYFNYEAQQDKSGLPNDRFSAERPEGSISTLTIQRTEQRDSAMYRCASSLKTGTGNTDTQYFGPGTRLTVL.

This chain joins TRBV2 and TRBJ2-7, with 9 bases fitting TRBD1. From germline, CDR1 is SNHLY and CDR2 FYNNEI. Trimming removed 6 bases from V and 0 bases from J; junction bases left unmatched: 6. The length of the CDR3 is 15 residues. CDR3 in amino acids: CASRTDRGISYEQYF. DNA for the CDR3: TGTGCCAGCAGGACCGACAGGGGGATCTCCTACGAGCAGTACTTC.

This chain connects TRBV10-1 to TRBJ1-6; D is ambiguous. The CDR3 extends over 17 amino acids. Germline CDR1 WNHNN, CDR2 SYGVQD (reference sequence). The V and J ends lost 5 bases and 4 bases respectively, with 18 bases between them. CDR3 sequence reads: CASSQRPESGYNSPLHF. Written as DNA, the CDR3 is TGCGCCAGCAGTCAAAGGCCTGAATCGGGTTATAATTCACCCCTCCACTTT.

This chain joins TRBV6-1 and TRBJ2-1, with 8 bases identical to TRBD1. CDR3 length equals 14 residues. V shed 3 bases and J 6 bases; nucleotides not matched to a gene: 4. Germline V gene lookup returns CDR1 MNHNS and CDR2 SASEGT. Here the CDR3 reads CASSERTGINEQFF. CDR3 coding DNA: TGTGCCAGCAGTGAGAGGACAGGGATCAATGAGCAGTTCTTC.

This chain connects TRBV6-5 to TRBJ2-7; 7 positions match TRBD2. J gave up 5 bases and V 10 bases, and 11 bases lay outside the gene matches. This CDR3 has 13 amino acids. Germline V gives CDR1 MNHEY, CDR2 SVGAGI. The CDR3 DNA is TGTGCCACCTCCAGTTCACTAGCGAACGAGCAGTACTTC. Residues: CATSSSLANEQYF.

This chain links TRBV5-1 with TRBJ1-4; no clear D. Germline V CDR1 and CDR2: SGHRS, YFSETQ. CDR3 length equals 14 residues. The germline V and J ends were trimmed by 0 bases and 8 bases, with 11 bases remaining between them. CDR3 DNA sequence: TGCGCCAGCAGCTTGGGAGGATATCAAGAAAAACTGTTTTTT. Translation gives CASSLGGYQEKLFF.

The J gene is TRBJ2-3, the V gene TRBV4-1; D perhaps matches TRBD1 (6 bases). V was shortened by 0 bases and J by 0 bases, with 16 bases between the two germline ends. The length of the CDR3 is 18 residues. CDR1 is MGHRA, CDR2 YSYEKL, per germline. The CDR3 bases are TGCGCCAGCAGCCAAGAGGGGGCCAGGGGATCTAGCACAGATACGCAGTATTTT. It yields the protein CASSQEGARGSSTDTQYF.

This rearrangement joins TRBV5-1 to TRBJ2-1, with D maybe TRBD2 (5 bases). V dropped 6 bases and J dropped 0 bases, with 10 bases sitting between them. CDR1 and CDR2 from the germline V gene are SGHRS and YFSETQ. This CDR3 contains 14 residues. The chain's CDR3 is CASTRDSSYNEQFF. The DNA of the CDR3 is TGCGCCAGCACCCGGGATAGCTCCTACAATGAGCAGTTCTTC.

This chain connects TRBV7-2 to TRBJ1-1, with TRBD1 as a possible D gene (5 bases). Trimming took off 1 base at V and 0 bases at J, with 9 bases between the two ends. This CDR3 is built from 15 residues. The germline gives CDR1 SGHTA, CDR2 FQGNSA. The CDR3 sequence: CASSLDPGMNTEAFF. Here the CDR3 DNA reads TGTGCCAGCAGCTTAGACCCAGGGATGAACACTGAAGCTTTCTTT.

The CDR3 DNA follows: TGTGCCAGCAGCTTAGATGGCAGGGGGCATGGCTATGGCTACACCTTC. Protein: CASSLDGRGHGYGYTF. The J gene is TRBJ1-2, the V gene TRBV11-2; TRBD1 aligns across 8 bases. Germline V gene data show CDR1 as SGHAT and CDR2 as FQNNGV. V dropped 0 bases and J dropped 4; count of bases not matched to a gene: 7. There are 16 residues in the CDR3.

The chain couples TRBV7-2 to TRBJ2-3, with D perhaps matching TRBD2 (6 bases). Per the germline V gene, CDR1 is SGHTA and CDR2 is FQGNSA. The CDR3 consists of 17 residues. Between the trimmed V and J ends, which lost 0 bases and 6 bases, there was a span of 19 bases. CDR3 nucleotides: TGTGCCAGCAGCTTAGCGCTTCCAGGAGGGTTAAAGGATACGCAGTATTTT. It yields the protein CASSLALPGGLKDTQYF.

The chain has TRBV13 and TRBJ1-2; the match to TRBD1 covers 7 bases. The V gene end was trimmed by 4 bases and the J gene end by 8 bases; junction bases not matched to a gene: 7. Germline V gene lookup returns CDR1 PRHDT and CDR2 FYEKMQ (reference sequence). The CDR3 extends over 13 amino acids. The CDR3 sequence is CASSYRGIEGYTF. In DNA form, the CDR3 reads TGTGCCAGCAGCTACAGGGGAATAGAGGGCTACACCTTC.

CDR3: CASSFGGGGRNTEAFF. The CDR3 nucleotides read TGCGCCAGCAGCTTTGGGGGAGGCGGTCGAAACACTGAAGCTTTCTTT. The chain employs TRBV5-1 and TRBJ1-1, with D possibly being TRBD1 (5 bases). The CDR3 runs to 16 residues. CDR1 is SGHRS and CDR2 is YFSETQ in the germline V gene. V lost 2 bases to trimming and J lost 2 bases, with 16 bases between them.

The CDR3 is CASRDSMDTEAFF. The CDR3 region has the DNA TGTGCCAGCAGGGACAGTATGGACACTGAAGCTTTCTTT. The chain employs TRBV28 and TRBJ1-1; perhaps TRBD1 as D (6 bases). In germline, CDR1 is MDHEN, CDR2 SYDVKM. V dropped 6 bases and J dropped 3 bases, with 11 bases sitting between them. This CDR3 has 13 residues.

The chain carries TRBV18 and TRBJ2-1, with TRBD1 identical over 8 bases. The V segment lost 2 bases and the J segment 14 bases; nucleotides outside the gene matches: 5. The V gene's germline CDR1 is KGHSH and CDR2 LQKENI. The CDR3 consists of 12 residues. CDR3 loop: CASSPSGTGEFF. DNA for the CDR3: TGTGCCAGCTCACCATCCGGGACAGGAGAGTTCTTC.

The rearrangement links TRBV7-6 to TRBJ2-2, with 7 bases identical to TRBD2. The trim removed 7 bases at V and 8 bases at J, leaving 13 bases unmatched. CDR3 length: 15 amino acids. Germline CDR1 is SGHVS and CDR2 is FNYEAQ. The CDR3 DNA reads as TGTGCCAGCAAGCCACTCCCTAGCGGTGGGGGGGAGCTGTTTTTT. This encodes CASKPLPSGGGELFF.

This rearrangement joins TRBV19 to TRBJ2-7; 10 nucleotides match TRBD1. CDR1 is LNHDA, CDR2 SQIVND, per germline (reference sequence). The CDR3 consists of 15 residues. V was pared by 3 bases and J by 2 bases, with 4 bases of the junction left unmatched. CDR3 sequence reads: CASSIPGQGTYEQYF. The CDR3 region has the DNA TGTGCCAGTAGTATCCCGGGACAGGGGACCTACGAGCAGTACTTC.

The chain joins TRBV10-2 to TRBJ2-7; D unresolved. The CDR3 extends over 13 amino acids. Per the germline V gene, CDR1 is WSHSY and CDR2 is SAAADI. Trimming left V 9 bases short and J 0 bases short, with 12 bases between. CDR3 in amino acids: CASFDPGSYEQYF. Here the CDR3 DNA reads TGCGCCAGTTTCGATCCGGGCTCCTACGAGCAGTACTTC.

The rearrangement uses TRBV7-6 and TRBJ1-2; D might be TRBD1 (6 bases). There are 14 residues in the CDR3. With 2 bases removed from V and 8 bases from J, the gap between germline ends came to 15 bases. Germline V CDR1 and CDR2: SGHVS, FNYEAQ. DNA of the CDR3: TGTGCCAGCAGCTTATTACAGGGCCCTAGCGGCTACACCTTC. Amino acids: CASSLLQGPSGYTF.

The chain employs TRBV7-2 and TRBJ1-5, with D possibly being TRBD1 (5 bases). There are 13 residues in the CDR3. The V end was cut by 1 base, the J end by 6 bases, with 7 bases between. Looked up from germline, CDR1 is SGHTA and CDR2 is FQGNSA. The DNA for the CDR3 is TGTGCCAGCAGCTTAGTCCAGGGTCAGCCCCAGCATTTT. It encodes CASSLVQGQPQHF.

J is TRBJ2-1 and V is TRBV2; D remains unclear. CDR1 and CDR2 (germline): SNHLY, FYNNEI. The CDR3 consists of 11 residues. V lost 11 bases to trimming and J lost 5 bases, with 10 bases between them. The CDR3 reads CALLANNEQFF. Here the CDR3 DNA reads TGTGCCTTACTTGCAAACAATGAGCAGTTCTTC.

The genes are TRBV30 and TRBJ1-1, with a possible D match to TRBD1 (5 bases). CDR1 is GTSNPN, CDR2 SVGIG, per germline (reference sequence). This CDR3 is built from 15 residues. V was pared by 3 bases and J by 0 bases, with 14 bases between. The CDR3 here is CAWRPVGGLNTEAFF. The CDR3 DNA follows: TGTGCCTGGAGACCTGTGGGGGGTTTGAACACTGAAGCTTTCTTT.

The V call is TRBV9, the J call TRBJ2-5; D perhaps matches TRBD2 (6 bases). The germline V and J ends were trimmed by 4 bases and 2 bases, with 18 bases remaining between them. The CDR3 is made up of 16 amino acids. From germline, CDR1 is SGDLS and CDR2 YYNGEE. CDR3 nucleotide sequence: TGTGCCAGCAGCATAGCTCGGTCTAGCGCACAAGAGACCCAGTACTTC. Protein product: CASSIARSSAQETQYF.

The chain joins TRBV7-2 to TRBJ1-2, with D possibly matching TRBD1 (5 bases). The germline V and J ends were trimmed by 2 bases and 8 bases, with 9 bases remaining between them. This CDR3 has 12 amino acids. Per the germline V gene, CDR1 is SGHTA and CDR2 is FQGNSA. As DNA, the CDR3 is TGTGCCAGCAGCTTATATGGGGGGGGCTACACCTTC. Translated: CASSLYGGGYTF.